Below are 9 T cell receptor beta chains sequenced from a single sample in a study of blood T cell repertoires in COVID-19. Clones were sequenced by immunoSEQ multiplex PCR, and TCRdb holds only the in-frame ones, with some missing. The table lists about 160,000 clones, 80% to 90% of them singletons. Sequencing was performed on peripheral blood. The receptors originated from a man aged 35 to 55 with acute or convalescent COVID-19.

This chain joins TRBV6-4 and TRBJ2-3; maybe TRBD2 (6 bases). The CDR3 loop spans 15 amino acids. Trimming left V 4 bases short and J 1 base short, with 12 bases between. Per germline, CDR1 MRHNA and CDR2 SNTAGT. The CDR3 DNA is TGTGCCAGCAGTGGGAATGGCGGGGGCACAGATACGCAGTATTTT. It encodes CASSGNGGGTDTQYF.

The chain combines TRBV6-6 with TRBJ2-5; 7 positions match TRBD2. CDR3 length equals 16 residues. The germline V gene encodes CDR1 MNHNY and CDR2 SVGAGI (reference sequence). V shed 6 bases and J 1 base; nucleotides not matched to a gene: 11. The CDR3 region is CASSPGWGGIQETQYF. CDR3 bases: TGTGCCAGCAGCCCCGGGTGGGGGGGGATCCAAGAGACCCAGTACTTC.

DNA for the CDR3: TGTGCAAGCCGGGATGGCTACACCTTC. Translated, it gives CASRDGYTF. The V and J genes are TRBV3-1 (or the pseudogene TRBV3-2) and TRBJ1-2; D uncertain. The CDR3 contains 9 residues. Germline V lookup: CDR1 LGHDT, CDR2 YNNKEL (reference sequence).

The chain recombines TRBV21-1 with TRBJ1-2; the tabulated D call, TRBD1, remains unverified against the DNA. TRBV21-1 counts as a pseudogene. CDR3 length: 15 amino acids. The CDR3 region has the DNA TGTGCCAGCACCACCGGGACAATGTGCCCCTATGGCTACACCTTC. Translating it yields CASTTGTMCPYGYTF.

The gene calls are TRBV6-5 and TRBJ1-5; D is perhaps TRBD1 (6 bases). This CDR3 spans 15 amino acids. Germline V gene data show CDR1 as MNHEY and CDR2 as SVGAGI. The V and J ends lost 4 bases and 7 bases respectively, with 17 bases between them. CDR3 in amino acids: CASSSSGGRGQPQHF. CDR3 nucleotide sequence: TGTGCCAGCAGTTCCTCGGGGGGGCGCGGACAGCCCCAGCATTTT.

The chain combines TRBV6-5 with TRBJ2-2, with D perhaps TRBD2 (7 bases). From germline, CDR1 is MNHEY and CDR2 SVGAGI. CDR3 length: 15 residues. Trimming cost V 8 bases and J 5 bases, with 18 bases left between them. CDR3 sequence reads: CASSRGGSGTGELFF. In nucleotides, the CDR3 is TGTGCCAGCTCGCGCGGGGGCTCGGGGACCGGGGAGCTGTTTTTT.

The rearrangement uses TRBV19 and TRBJ1-5; D call uncertain. CDR3 length: 14 amino acids. V was trimmed by 4 bases and J by 6 bases, leaving 13 bases between them. Germline values: CDR1 LNHDA, CDR2 SQIVND (reference sequence). CDR3 nucleotides: TGTGCCAGTAGTAGTCAGTATAATGTTCAGCCCCAGCATTTT. Amino acid sequence: CASSSQYNVQPQHF.

The genes are TRBV10-3 and TRBJ1-2; D is perhaps TRBD1 (6 bases). This CDR3 contains 13 residues. The germline gives CDR1 ENHRY, CDR2 SYGVKD. Trimming shortened V by 10 bases and J by 7 bases, and 19 bases separated the two germline ends. The DNA of the CDR3 is TGTGCCACTGCGGGGGGCGAGTTTGCTGGCTACACCTTC. This encodes CATAGGEFAGYTF.

V gene TRBV10-3 combines with J gene TRBJ2-5; tentatively, D is TRBD1 (5 bases). Looked up from germline, CDR1 is ENHRY and CDR2 is SYGVKD. The CDR3 is 13 amino acids. V lost 8 bases to trimming and J lost 5 bases, with 15 bases between them. CDR3 DNA sequence: TGTGCCATCTCGAAGGGGCTGGGGGAGACCCAGTACTTC. This sequence encodes CAISKGLGETQYF.